This T cell receptor beta chain is from a study of T cell repertoires in cytomegalovirus infection. Study details: HLA-C-restricted CMV epitopes, recently identified, and well-studied HLA-B-restricted ones were used by the study.

TCRdb passed the reads through MiXCR, listing each CDR3 protein once. The sample has hundreds of thousands of distinct CDR3 sequences, 32% seen once; the top ten hold 9.5% to 15%. The CDR3 runs to 15 residues. Germline CDR1 reads SEHNR; CDR2 reads FQNEAQ (reference sequence). Trimming removed 2 bases at V and 6 bases at J, with 13 bases between. With respect to this clonotype: Antigen: not known.

This material consisted of cultured CD8+ T cells from PBMCs, taken from culture after CMV antigen stimulation. The TCR originated in a human donor in good health (CMV status not recorded). Some clones in this sample may be carry-over from other donors' samples. The V and J genes are TRBV7-9 and TRBJ1-4; D possibly corresponds to TRBD1 (6 bases). CDR3 DNA: TGTGCCAGCAGCTTATGGGGGGCGGAGGATGAAAAACTGTTTTTT. This gives the protein CASSLWGAEDEKLFF. The complete variable domain, with remaining parts taken from reference TRBV7-9 and TRBJ1-4, reads DTGVSQNPRHKITKRGQNVTFRCDPISEHNRLYWYRQTLGQGPEFLTYFQNEAQLEKSRLLSDRFSAERPKGSFSTLEIQRTEQGDSAMYLCASSLWGAEDEKLFFGSGTQLSVL.